Below are 26 T cell receptor beta chains sequenced from a single sample in a study of blood T cell repertoires in COVID-19. Assay used: immunoSEQ multiplex PCR; TCRdb lists only in-frame clones, some missing. The data contain approximately 130,000 clones, about 75% of them singletons. The sequenced material came from peripheral blood. Every receptor here comes from an older man with acute or convalescent COVID-19.

The chain couples TRBV4-1 to TRBJ2-2; 11 nucleotides align to TRBD2. CDR1 is MGHRA, CDR2 YSYEKL, per germline. After removal of 4 bases from V and 4 bases from J, the junction contained 5 bases not matched to a gene. This CDR3 is built from 16 residues. The CDR3 nucleotides read TGCGCCAGCAGCCTTAGCGGGGGGGCGATCACCGGGGAGCTGTTTTTT. Protein sequence: CASSLSGGAITGELFF.

The rearrangement joins TRBV3-1 (or the pseudogene TRBV3-2) to TRBJ2-5, with 8 positions matching TRBD2. The trim removed 5 bases at V and 1 base at J, leaving 3 bases unmatched. The germline V gene has CDR1 LGHDT and CDR2 YNNKEL (reference sequence). The CDR3 loop spans 14 amino acids. The CDR3 DNA reads as TGTGCCAGCAGCTCTCGGGGGGGCCAAGAGACCCAGTACTTC. It is translated as CASSSRGGQETQYF.

The V gene is TRBV27, the J gene TRBJ1-3, with TRBD1 matching 7 bases. This CDR3 is 16 amino acids long. Germline V lookup: CDR1 MNHEY, CDR2 SMNVEV (reference sequence). Losses at the gene ends were 0 bases for V and 0 bases for J; bases not matched to a gene: 2. CDR3 sequence: CASSLSGQFSGNTIYF. The CDR3, as DNA: TGTGCCAGCAGTTTATCGGGACAGTTCTCTGGAAACACCATATATTTT.

The chain employs TRBV4-3 and TRBJ2-6, with unresolved D. CDR1 and CDR2 from the germline V gene are LGHNA and YSLEER. V was clipped by 3 bases and J by 3 bases, with 9 bases between them. The length of the CDR3 is 15 residues. CDR3: CASSQSTYGANVLTF. DNA of the CDR3: TGCGCCAGCAGCCAGTCGACATATGGGGCCAACGTCCTGACTTTC.

V usage is TRBV25-1 and J usage is TRBJ1-1, with 9 nucleotides matching TRBD1. Unmatched junction bases numbered 3, after V lost 1 base and J lost 0 bases. Germline V gene lookup returns CDR1 MGHDK and CDR2 SYGVNS. CDR3 length: 16 residues. CDR3 bases: TGTGCCAGCAGTGAATTGGGACAGGGTGTGAACACTGAAGCTTTCTTT. Protein sequence: CASSELGQGVNTEAFF.

This chain connects TRBV3-1 (or the pseudogene TRBV3-2) to TRBJ2-1; 14 bases agree with TRBD2. Germline V gene data show CDR1 as LGHDT and CDR2 as YNNKEL (reference sequence). The CDR3 runs to 17 residues. V shed 5 bases, J shed 6 bases, and the junction held 9 bases outside the gene matches. The CDR3 sequence is CASSNRLAGGRGNEQFF. CDR3 DNA sequence: TGTGCCAGCAGCAACCGACTAGCGGGGGGGCGAGGCAATGAGCAGTTCTTC.

The chain employs TRBV28 and TRBJ1-2; tentative D call: TRBD1 (6 bases). The V end lost 6 bases, the J end lost 2 bases, and 10 bases lay between the germline ends. The CDR3 sequence is 13 residues long. CDR1 and CDR2 from the germline V gene are MDHEN and SYDVKM. CDR3 amino acids: CASRIDRNYGYTF. CDR3 in DNA: TGTGCCAGCAGGATCGACAGGAACTATGGCTACACCTTC.

The gene calls are TRBV3-1 (or the pseudogene TRBV3-2) and TRBJ2-5, with TRBD2 matching 10 bases. CDR3 length equals 16 residues. CDR1 and CDR2 from the germline V gene are LGHDT and YNNKEL (reference sequence). V shed 5 bases, J shed 3 bases, and the junction held 9 bases outside the gene matches. The CDR3 loop reads CASSVRAGGRKETQYF. DNA for the CDR3: TGTGCCAGCAGCGTTCGAGCGGGGGGGCGCAAAGAGACCCAGTACTTC.

The V and J genes are TRBV5-4 and TRBJ2-3, with no clear D. The CDR3 contains 13 residues. The germline gives CDR1 SGHNT, CDR2 YYREEE (reference sequence). Trimming stripped 3 bases from V and 1 base from J, with 6 bases between. The CDR3 here is CASSSAGTDTQYF. CDR3 nucleotide sequence: TGTGCCAGCAGCTCCGCAGGCACAGATACGCAGTATTTT.

The CDR3 loop reads CASSRQGASGGASVGELFF. The DNA for the CDR3 is TGTGCCAGCAGCCGCCAGGGGGCTAGCGGGGGGGCCTCGGTCGGGGAGCTGTTTTTT. The chain carries TRBV4-2 and TRBJ2-2, with TRBD2 matching 12 bases. V was pared by 4 bases and J by 7 bases, with 16 bases of the junction left unmatched. The CDR3 has 19 residues. Germline V gives CDR1 LGHNA, CDR2 YNFKEQ.

The chain uses TRBV27 and TRBJ1-1; tentative D call: TRBD1 (5 bases). V was pared by 7 bases and J by 0 bases, with 12 bases between. From germline, CDR1 is MNHEY and CDR2 SMNVEV (reference sequence). This CDR3 has 14 amino acids. The CDR3 region is CASNRRGLNTEAFF. CDR3 sequence (DNA): TGTGCCAGCAACCGTAGGGGATTGAACACTGAAGCTTTCTTT.

The rearrangement links TRBV5-1 to TRBJ1-4; 10 nucleotides match TRBD1. This CDR3 spans 14 amino acids. In germline, CDR1 is SGHRS, CDR2 YFSETQ. Trimming took 4 bases from V and 8 from J; bases not matched to a gene: 5. The CDR3 nucleotides are TGCGCCAGCAGCCGGACAGGGGGGATCGAAAAACTGTTTTTT. It encodes CASSRTGGIEKLFF.

The rearrangement links TRBV25-1 to TRBJ2-7; a weak D match, TRBD1 (6 bases). This CDR3 is built from 13 residues. V lost 6 bases, J lost 3 bases, and 12 bases lay in between. Per germline, CDR1 MGHDK and CDR2 SYGVNS. In DNA, the CDR3 is TGTGCCAGCAGCCAAACAGGGTTCTACGAGCAGTACTTC. As protein: CASSQTGFYEQYF.

The V call is TRBV6-5, the J call TRBJ1-6; perhaps TRBD1 as D (5 bases). CDR1 and CDR2 (germline): MNHEY, SVGAGI. CDR3 length: 15 amino acids. V was cut by 5 bases and J by 4 bases, with 12 bases left in between. In DNA, the CDR3 is TGTGCCAGCAGTCCCCCGACAGATTATAATTCACCCCTCCACTTT. It yields the protein CASSPPTDYNSPLHF.

This chain uses TRBV18 with TRBJ2-1, with 10 bases fitting TRBD2. Germline V lookup: CDR1 KGHSH, CDR2 LQKENI. The CDR3 extends over 15 amino acids. V was pared by 7 bases and J by 2 bases, with 5 bases of the junction left unmatched. The CDR3 here is CASFPGLAAYNEQFF. Here the CDR3 DNA reads TGTGCCAGCTTCCCCGGACTAGCGGCCTACAATGAGCAGTTCTTC. Based on the CDR3 plus reference TRBV18 and TRBJ2-1, the full variable domain is NAGVMQNPRHLVRRRGQEARLRCSPMKGHSHVYWYRQLPEEGLKFMVYLQKENIIDESGMPKERFSAEFPKEGPSILRIQQVVRGDSAAYFCASFPGLAAYNEQFFGPGTRLTVL.

The V and J genes are TRBV7-9 and TRBJ1-1; D call uncertain. V lost 0 bases to trimming and J lost 14 bases, with 19 bases between them. Germline lookup yields CDR1 SEHNR and CDR2 FQNEAQ (reference sequence). The CDR3 is 14 amino acids. Here the CDR3 reads CASSLAYREPRVFF. CDR3 DNA sequence: TGTGCCAGCAGCTTAGCATACCGGGAGCCAAGGGTCTTCTTT.

Many counts were recorded for this clone. The V call is TRBV18, the J call TRBJ2-7; D remains unclear. The V gene lost 2 bases and the J gene lost 2 bases, with 10 bases spanning the gap. Germline values: CDR1 KGHSH, CDR2 LQKENI. CDR3 length equals 14 residues. CDR3 sequence reads: CASSPISATYEQYF. In nucleotides, the CDR3 is TGTGCCAGCTCACCAATAAGCGCTACCTACGAGCAGTACTTC.

This clone showed up just once. The chain carries TRBV7-8 and TRBJ1-1; tentative D call: TRBD1 (5 bases). Germline V gene data show CDR1 as SGHVS and CDR2 as FQNEAQ. This CDR3 contains 14 residues. The V end was cut by 6 bases, the J end by 1 base, with 12 bases between. CDR3 loop: CASSLGQANTEAFF. In DNA form, the CDR3 reads TGTGCCAGCAGTCTGGGGCAGGCGAACACTGAAGCTTTCTTT.

This clone has just one count. Written as DNA, the CDR3 is TGTGCCAGCAGCACAGGACAGTCTACCAACTATGGCTACACCTTC. Translation: CASSTGQSTNYGYTF. The V and J genes are TRBV7-2 and TRBJ1-2; a possible D gene is TRBD1 (6 bases). This CDR3 comprises 15 residues. Germline lookup yields CDR1 SGHTA and CDR2 FQGNSA. The V end was cut by 5 bases, the J end by 2 bases, with 15 bases between.

This chain joins TRBV4-2 and TRBJ1-4, with D maybe TRBD1 (6 bases). The germline V gene has CDR1 LGHNA and CDR2 YNFKEQ. This CDR3 is built from 16 residues. Trimming shortened V by 1 base and J by 4 bases, and 13 bases separated the two germline ends. The CDR3 bases are TGTGCCAGCAGCCAAGGACAGGCCTTCCGTAATGAAAAACTGTTTTTT. It is translated as CASSQGQAFRNEKLFF.

This clone was counted a single time. This sequence joins TRBV6-5 and TRBJ2-1, with 9 bases that match TRBD1. This CDR3 has 16 amino acids. V shed 4 bases, J shed 4 bases, and the junction held 8 bases outside the gene matches. Germline CDR1 reads MNHEY; CDR2 reads SVGAGI. CDR3 region: CASSSPGQGFYNEQFF. For the CDR3, the DNA is TGTGCCAGCAGTTCCCCCGGACAGGGGTTTTACAATGAGCAGTTCTTC.

V usage is TRBV11-2 and J usage is TRBJ1-2; 7 bases are shared with TRBD1. Germline V gene lookup returns CDR1 SGHAT and CDR2 FQNNGV. The trim removed 1 base at V and 8 bases at J, leaving 7 bases unmatched. This CDR3 comprises 14 residues. The CDR3, as DNA: TGTGCCAGCAGCTTAGGCCGACAGGGCGGGGGCTACACCTTC. The encoded protein is CASSLGRQGGGYTF. Together with reference TRBV11-2 and TRBJ1-2, the CDR3 gives the full variable domain: EAGVAQSPRYKIIEKRQSVAFWCNPISGHATLYWYQQILGQGPKLLIQFQNNGVVDDSQLPKDRFSAERLKGVDSTLKIQPAKLEDSAVYLCASSLGRQGGGYTFGSGTRLTVV.

The chain joins TRBV2 to TRBJ1-2, with D possibly being TRBD1 (5 bases). CDR1 and CDR2 (germline): SNHLY, FYNNEI. The CDR3 has 13 residues. V lost 1 base, J lost 7 bases, and 10 bases lay in between. The CDR3 DNA reads TGTGCCAGCAGTGAAGAGGGGTGGCGTGGCTACACCTTC. This translates into CASSEEGWRGYTF.

This clone showed up just once. V gene TRBV5-1 combines with J gene TRBJ2-7; D is uncertain. The CDR3 sequence is 12 residues long. The germline gives CDR1 SGHRS, CDR2 YFSETQ. V was trimmed by 1 base and J by 2 bases, leaving 4 bases between them. The CDR3: CASSLPAYEQYF. The CDR3 nucleotides are TGCGCCAGCAGCTTGCCGGCCTACGAGCAGTACTTC.

The chain has TRBV25-1 and TRBJ2-5; 11 nucleotides agree with TRBD1. The J segment lost 5 bases and the V segment lost 3 bases, leaving 8 bases of the junction unmatched. The CDR3 consists of 16 residues. From germline, CDR1 is MGHDK and CDR2 SYGVNS. The DNA of the CDR3 is TGTGCCAGCAGTGACAGGGCCGGGACAGGGGGGGAGACCCAGTACTTC. It is translated as CASSDRAGTGGETQYF. Filled out from reference TRBV25-1 and TRBJ2-5, the complete variable domain reads EADIYQTPRYLVIGTGKKITLECSQTMGHDKMYWYQQDPGMELHLIHYSYGVNSTEKGDLSSESTVSRIRTEHFPLTLESARPSHTSQYLCASSDRAGTGGETQYFGPGTRLLVL.

As regards this clone: This CDR3 is also generated by other DNA sequences in the sample. The chain employs TRBV5-1 and TRBJ1-5; D is perhaps TRBD1 (5 bases). Germline V lookup: CDR1 SGHRS, CDR2 YFSETQ. V lost 0 bases and J lost 5, with 6 bases in between. The CDR3 runs to 13 residues. The CDR3 DNA is TGCGCCAGCAGCTTGGGGGGGGATCAGCCCCAGCATTTT. Its translation is CASSLGGDQPQHF. Full variable domain (outside the CDR3, taken from reference TRBV5-1 and TRBJ1-5): KAGVTQTPRYLIKTRGQQVTLSCSPISGHRSVSWYQQTPGQGLQFLFEYFSETQRNKGNFPGRFSGRQFSNSRSEMNVSTLELGDSALYLCASSLGGDQPQHFGDGTRLSIL.